The 9 T cell receptor beta chains below come from one sample, sequenced in a study of T cells expressing NK-cell markers (dated by TCRdb to 2020 to 2022). Libraries were built with 5' RACE. Instrument used: Illumina HiSeq 2000. Following reprocessing of the reads by TCRdb, the data hold one row per CDR3 protein sequence and no DNA is available. For this sample, the table gives about 260,000 distinct CDR3 sequences. Around 3.9% of the sample is taken by the ten largest. Specimen: blood T cells: a sorted CD56 or NKG2C T cell subset, CD4+ or CD8+ T cells, or bulk PBMC T cells (not recorded which). Every receptor here comes from a woman aged 18-70 years in good health.

The chain recombines TRBV27 with TRBJ2-5; without DNA, the TCRdb call of TRBD1 cannot be checked. The CDR3 is made up of 11 amino acids. Per germline, CDR1 MNHEY and CDR2 SMNVEV (reference sequence). The CDR3 reads CASSSPYREYF.

The chain uses TRBV10-2 and TRBJ2-5; there is no DNA to check the TCRdb D call of TRBD1. The germline CDR1 and CDR2 sequences are WSHSY and SAAADI. This CDR3 region has 15 residues. This CDR3 is CASKHTTGGGETQYF.

V and J are TRBV27 and TRBJ2-5; TCRdb names TRBD2, which stays unverified in the absence of DNA. The CDR3 length is 15 residues. The V gene's germline CDR1 is MNHEY and CDR2 SMNVEV (reference sequence). The CDR3 spells CASSWSSGSVETQYF.

This chain links TRBV7-9 with TRBJ2-3; the D call of TRBD2 rests on TCRdb alone, since no DNA is present to check it. The CDR3 has 16 residues. Germline V gives CDR1 SEHNR, CDR2 FQNEAQ (reference sequence). This chain's CDR3 is CASSLRGSGNTDTQYF.

CDR3 region: CSGSLGQGTEAFF. The rearrangement joins TRBV29-1 to TRBJ1-1; without DNA, the TCRdb call of TRBD1 cannot be checked. Germline V gene data show CDR1 as SQVTM and CDR2 as ANQGSEA. This CDR3 has 13 amino acids.

The V and J genes are TRBV7-3 and TRBJ2-3. The germline V gene has CDR1 SGHTA and CDR2 FQGTGA. CDR3 length equals 12 residues. The CDR3 loop is CASSSMQDTQYF.

The CDR3 protein is CASSPFRGPDEQYF. The V call is TRBV7-2, the J call TRBJ2-7; TCRdb outputs TRBD1, but without DNA this stays unchecked. Germline lookup yields CDR1 SGHTA and CDR2 FQGNSA. The CDR3 loop spans 14 amino acids.

The J gene is TRBJ2-1, the V gene TRBV11-1; the TRBD1 assignment by TCRdb is unverifiable without DNA. Germline V gene lookup returns CDR1 SGHAT and CDR2 FQDESV (reference sequence). The length of the CDR3 is 16 residues. CDR3 protein: CASSFVQGTGVGEQFF.

The rearrangement links TRBV4-1 to TRBJ2-1. The CDR3 has 17 amino acids. In germline, CDR1 is MGHRA, CDR2 YSYEKL. The CDR3: CASSQVIIASSYNEQFF.